These 2 T cell receptor beta chains were sequenced from one sample in a study of OX40 agonist ivuxolimab in advanced cancers. Sequencing was performed with immunoSEQ multiplex PCR; in TCRdb, only in-frame clones are kept and a portion is missing. The table records around 74,000 clones, around 93% of them present only once. Sequencing used CD4+ or CD8+ T cells sorted from blood, obtained in a trial of the OX40 agonist ivuxolimab. The receptors shown here come from an adult with an advanced solid tumor such as melanoma, head and neck, liver or kidney cancer.

Comment on this clone: Other DNA sequences from this sample encode an identical CDR3 as well. The chain links TRBV30 to TRBJ2-5; 7 nucleotides agree with TRBD1. This CDR3 has 13 residues. Losses at the gene ends were 8 bases for V and 4 bases for J; bases not matched to a gene: 10. Germline V gene lookup returns CDR1 GTSNPN and CDR2 SVGIG (reference sequence). This chain's CDR3 is CARTEGAPETQYF. CDR3 coding DNA: TGTGCCCGAACCGAGGGGGCCCCAGAGACCCAGTACTTC.

This chain connects TRBV9 to TRBJ2-1, with D perhaps being TRBD1 or TRBD2 (5 bases each). This CDR3 is built from 15 residues. The germline V gene has CDR1 SGDLS and CDR2 YYNGEE. V was shortened by 2 bases and J by 8 bases, with 17 bases between the two germline ends. The CDR3 DNA is TGTGCCAGCAGCGTTAGAGGGACCCCCCCCGATGAGCAGTTCTTC. It translates to CASSVRGTPPDEQFF.